What follows describes a single TCR beta chain. The data were obtained in a study of blood T cell repertoires in COVID-19. Across the whole study: The cDNA or gDNA used as material had been derived from T cells, B-cell-depleted T cells, or PBMCs.

With 4 bases clipped from V and 4 bases from J, the junction kept 12 bases outside the gene matches. The CDR3 is made up of 17 amino acids. Germline loops: CDR1 KGHSH, CDR2 LQKENI. In the study's own analysis: Cell counts per sample came from amplifying reference gene primers. The assay was immunoSEQ multiplex PCR, and TCRdb's table has in-frame clones only and misses some. Clone size and V and J calls were adopted from that table, with D and trimming inferred from the DNA. The sample comprises 35,000 to 45,000 clones, about nine tenths of which are singletons, and roughly a fifth rests with the top ten.

This TCR was recovered from a man in his 60s with acute or convalescent COVID-19. The rearrangement uses TRBV18 and TRBJ2-1, with 8 positions matching TRBD2. The specimen sequenced was peripheral blood. The CDR3 is CASSLPVTSGSYNEQFF. For the CDR3, the DNA is TGTGCCAGCTCACTCCCCGTTACTAGCGGCAGTTACAATGAGCAGTTCTTC.